These 15 T cell receptor beta chains were all obtained from the same sample, sequenced in a study of blood T cell repertoires in COVID-19. This table comes from immunoSEQ multiplex PCR, and its TCRdb copy is limited to in-frame clones, with some not included. The sample consists of 95,000 to 100,000 clones, roughly 86% of them appearing once. Material: peripheral blood. These TCRs come from a woman in her twenties or thirties with acute or convalescent COVID-19.

The chain couples TRBV5-1 to TRBJ1-2, with a weak D call TRBD1 (5 bases). The CDR3 runs 14 residues. V was shortened by 0 bases and J by 7 bases, with 13 bases between the two germline ends. Germline V gives CDR1 SGHRS, CDR2 YFSETQ. CDR3 amino acids: CASSLEGPASGYTF. DNA for the CDR3: TGCGCCAGCAGCTTGGAGGGGCCGGCGTCTGGCTACACCTTC.

This sequence joins TRBV9 and TRBJ2-7, with D possibly TRBD2 on 6 matching bases. The germline CDR1 and CDR2 sequences are SGDLS and YYNGEE. V was shortened by 4 bases and J by 7 bases, with 12 bases between the two germline ends. The CDR3 is made up of 12 amino acids. CDR3 loop: CASSRGAGEQYF. The CDR3 DNA reads as TGTGCCAGCAGCCGCGGGGCTGGGGAGCAGTACTTC.

V and J are TRBV28 and TRBJ1-1; D might be TRBD1 (5 bases). The CDR3 totals 15 residues. Trimming removed 6 bases from V and 3 bases from J, with 17 bases in between. Germline CDR1 reads MDHEN; CDR2 reads SYDVKM. The CDR3 spells CASRRFLSGYTEAFF. For the CDR3, the DNA is TGTGCCAGCAGACGCTTCCTCTCAGGGTACACTGAAGCTTTCTTT. Using reference TRBV28 and TRBJ1-1 for the parts outside the CDR3, the full variable domain is DVKVTQSSRYLVKRTGEKVFLECVQDMDHENMFWYRQDPGLGLRLIYFSYDVKMKEKGDIPEGYSVSREKKERFSLILESASTNQTSMYLCASRRFLSGYTEAFFGQGTRLTVV.

This chain links TRBV30 with TRBJ1-6, with D perhaps matching TRBD1 (5 bases). V lost 3 bases and J 5 bases, leaving 8 bases between the germline ends. The CDR3 runs 13 residues. Germline V gene data show CDR1 as GTSNPN and CDR2 as SVGIG (reference sequence). As DNA, the CDR3 is TGTGCCTGGAGGCGCAGGGATAATTCACCCCTCCACTTT. This gives the protein CAWRRRDNSPLHF.

The chain carries TRBV9 and TRBJ2-7; maybe TRBD1 (5 bases). V lost 3 bases, J lost 0 bases, and 7 bases lay in between. The CDR3 is 13 amino acids. Germline V gene sequence: CDR1 SGDLS, CDR2 YYNGEE. Here the CDR3 reads CASSGDSSYEQYF. The DNA of the CDR3 is TGTGCCAGCAGCGGTGACAGCTCCTACGAGCAGTACTTC.

This rearrangement joins TRBV5-1 to TRBJ1-3; TRBD1 might be the D (6 bases). Germline V gene sequence: CDR1 SGHRS, CDR2 YFSETQ. V shed 0 bases and J shed 0 bases, with 10 bases lying between them. The length of the CDR3 is 16 residues. DNA for the CDR3: TGCGCCAGCAGCTTGGACAGGGTTTACTCTGGAAACACCATATATTTT. Its protein product is CASSLDRVYSGNTIYF. Variable domain in full (rest from reference TRBV5-1 and TRBJ1-3): KAGVTQTPRYLIKTRGQQVTLSCSPISGHRSVSWYQQTPGQGLQFLFEYFSETQRNKGNFPGRFSGRQFSNSRSEMNVSTLELGDSALYLCASSLDRVYSGNTIYFGEGSWLTVV.

In DNA, the CDR3 is TGTGCCAGCAGTTTAGGTCGGGGTTCCTATGGCTACACCTTC. It is translated as CASSLGRGSYGYTF. The V gene is TRBV27, the J gene TRBJ1-2; no clear D. This CDR3 spans 14 amino acids. V was clipped by 2 bases and J by 4 bases, with 11 bases between them. Germline loops: CDR1 MNHEY, CDR2 SMNVEV (reference sequence).

The gene calls are TRBV4-1 and TRBJ1-3; no clear D gene. The length of the CDR3 is 15 residues. Germline CDR1 is MGHRA and CDR2 is YSYEKL. V was pared by 1 base and J by 6 bases, with 13 bases between. This CDR3 reads CASSQVGTSLNTIYF. The CDR3 nucleotides are TGCGCCAGCAGCCAAGTTGGTACTTCTTTAAACACCATATATTTT.

The chain recombines TRBV9 with TRBJ2-2; 8 nucleotides align to TRBD1. The CDR3 extends over 15 amino acids. V shed 0 bases, J shed 4 bases, and the junction held 2 bases outside the gene matches. Germline V gives CDR1 SGDLS, CDR2 YYNGEE. CDR3 sequence reads: CASSVATGGTGELFF. CDR3 DNA: TGTGCCAGCAGCGTAGCCACAGGGGGCACCGGGGAGCTGTTTTTT.

As to this clone: An end of the junction differs from the germline gene, which may be a read error. The CDR3 is CASSLAGEVTNTQYF. The CDR3 DNA reads as TGCGCCAGCAGCTTAGCGGGGGAGGTCACAAATACGCAGTATTTT. The rearrangement joins TRBV5-1 to TRBJ2-3, with 8 bases matching TRBD2. The CDR3 runs 15 residues. The germline gives CDR1 SGHRS, CDR2 YFSETQ. The complete variable domain, with remaining parts taken from reference TRBV5-1 and TRBJ2-3, reads KAGVTQTPRYLIKTRGQQVTLSCSPISGHRSVSWYQQTPGQGLQFLFEYFSETQRNKGNFPGRFSGRQFSNSRSEMNVSTLELGDSALYLCASSLAGEVTNTQYFGPGTRLTVL.

The chain carries TRBV3-1 (or the pseudogene TRBV3-2) and TRBJ2-1, with 11 bases matching TRBD2. J was trimmed by 4 bases and V by 1 base; bases with no gene match: 6. The length of the CDR3 is 17 residues. Germline values: CDR1 LGHDT, CDR2 YNNKEL (reference sequence). The CDR3 coding sequence is TGTGCCAGCAGCCAAGGAGGGACTAGCGGCGCGTACAATGAGCAGTTCTTC. It yields the protein CASSQGGTSGAYNEQFF.

There are a few counts of this clone. The rearrangement links TRBV10-3 to TRBJ1-4; 8 positions agree with TRBD1. This CDR3 comprises 13 residues. Germline-derived CDR1 and CDR2 are ENHRY and SYGVKD. Losses at the gene ends were 7 bases for V and 8 bases for J; bases not matched to a gene: 6. The CDR3 protein is CAITGGVGEKLFF. CDR3 nucleotides: TGTGCCATCACAGGGGGCGTAGGGGAAAAACTGTTTTTT.

This clone was picked up one time. This sequence joins TRBV2 and TRBJ2-3; 8 bases are shared with TRBD1. CDR1 is SNHLY, CDR2 FYNNEI, per germline. V was clipped by 7 bases and J by 6 bases; unmatched bases: 9. The CDR3 runs to 14 residues. CDR3 loop: CASTSRGRRDTQYF. The DNA for the CDR3 is TGTGCCAGCACCTCCAGGGGGCGCAGGGATACGCAGTATTTT.

V usage is TRBV5-6 and J usage is TRBJ2-1; no definite D call. From germline, CDR1 is SGHDT and CDR2 YYEEEE. This CDR3 comprises 14 residues. V lost 7 bases and J lost 5, with 16 bases in between. The CDR3 nucleotides are TGTGCCAGCGGCGACACAACCACCCACAATGAGCAGTTCTTC. It encodes CASGDTTTHNEQFF.

The chain carries TRBV28 and TRBJ2-1; D is possibly TRBD2 (5 bases). Germline values: CDR1 MDHEN, CDR2 SYDVKM. The length of the CDR3 is 13 residues. V lost 5 bases, J lost 9 bases, and 14 bases lay in between. DNA for the CDR3: TGTGCCAGCAGTACCCTAGCTGGAAGTGAGCAGTTCTTC. As protein: CASSTLAGSEQFF.